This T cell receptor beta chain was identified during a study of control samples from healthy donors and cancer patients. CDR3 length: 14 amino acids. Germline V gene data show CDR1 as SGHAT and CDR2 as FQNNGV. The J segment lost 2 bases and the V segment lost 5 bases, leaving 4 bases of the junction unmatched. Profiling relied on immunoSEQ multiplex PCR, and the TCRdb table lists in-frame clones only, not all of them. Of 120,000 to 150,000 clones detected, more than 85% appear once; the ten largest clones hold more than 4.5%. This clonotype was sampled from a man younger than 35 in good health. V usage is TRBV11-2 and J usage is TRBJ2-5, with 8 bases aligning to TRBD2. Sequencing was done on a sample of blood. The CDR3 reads CASSGAGDQETQYF. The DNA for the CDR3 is TGTGCCAGCAGCGGAGCGGGGGATCAAGAGACCCAGTACTTC. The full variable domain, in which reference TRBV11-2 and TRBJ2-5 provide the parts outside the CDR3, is EAGVAQSPRYKIIEKRQSVAFWCNPISGHATLYWYQQILGQGPKLLIQFQNNGVVDDSQLPKDRFSAERLKGVDSTLKIQPAKLEDSAVYLCASSGAGDQETQYFGPGTRLLVL.